The 21 T cell receptor beta chains below were found in one sample sequenced in a study of blood T cell repertoires in COVID-19. Some clones are missing from TCRdb's copy, which holds only in-frame ones; the method was immunoSEQ multiplex PCR. This sample has roughly 250,000 clones; about 84% occur once, and the top ten carry approximately 2%. Source material: PBMCs or T cells enriched from blood (not recorded which). The receptor set was obtained from a woman aged 50 to 65 who had recovered from COVID-19.

This clone was detected a few times. The rearrangement joins TRBV7-9 to TRBJ1-1; maybe TRBD1 (5 bases). CDR3 length equals 14 residues. The V end was cut by 8 bases, the J end by 1 base, with 14 bases between. In germline, CDR1 is SEHNR, CDR2 FQNEAQ (reference sequence). CDR3 amino acids: CASGRATGNTEAFF. CDR3 in DNA: TGTGCCAGCGGACGAGCCACAGGGAACACTGAAGCTTTCTTT.

This clone was counted only a few times. The chain recombines TRBV19 with TRBJ2-7; 8 bases align to TRBD1. The trim removed 6 bases at V and 7 bases at J, leaving 8 bases unmatched. CDR1 LNHDA and CDR2 SQIVND come from the germline V gene (reference sequence). This CDR3 contains 13 residues. CDR3 nucleotides: TGTGCCAGTAGGAATCAGGGGGCGCGAGAGCAGTACTTC. Amino acids: CASRNQGAREQYF.

The J gene is TRBJ2-6, the V gene TRBV5-1; D is ambiguous. This CDR3 has 15 residues. V dropped 0 bases and J dropped 0 bases, with 4 bases sitting between them. The V gene's germline CDR1 is SGHRS and CDR2 YFSETQ. CDR3 sequence (DNA): TGCGCCAGCAGCTTGGACAACTCTGGGGCCAACGTCCTGACTTTC. Amino acids: CASSLDNSGANVLTF.

V usage is TRBV13 and J usage is TRBJ2-1; D unclear. Germline CDR1 PRHDT, CDR2 FYEKMQ (reference sequence). CDR3 length: 15 amino acids. Trimming took 1 base from V and 0 from J, leaving 7 bases between them. For the CDR3, the DNA is TGTGCCAGCAGCTTAGAACAACACTCCTACAATGAGCAGTTCTTC. This sequence encodes CASSLEQHSYNEQFF.

The chain carries TRBV7-9 and TRBJ1-2, with a weak D call TRBD1 (5 bases). From germline, CDR1 is SEHNR and CDR2 FQNEAQ (reference sequence). The ends were cut back, 5 bases at V and 3 bases at J, with 19 bases in the middle. This CDR3 is built from 16 residues. This chain's CDR3 is CASSPRRGKPDYGYTF. CDR3 nucleotide sequence: TGTGCCAGCAGCCCCAGGAGGGGCAAGCCAGACTATGGCTACACCTTC.

This clone occurred once. The V call is TRBV4-1, the J call TRBJ2-1; 7 bases are a match to TRBD2. This CDR3 spans 16 amino acids. Germline V gives CDR1 MGHRA, CDR2 YSYEKL. With V trimmed by 4 bases and J by 5 bases, 11 bases remained unmatched. The CDR3, as DNA: TGCGCCAGCAGCCCTCACTCCGGGACTACCCACAATGAGCAGTTCTTC. It codes for CASSPHSGTTHNEQFF.

V and J are TRBV6-4 and TRBJ2-2, with D possibly matching TRBD2 (6 bases). V was pared by 4 bases and J by 5 bases, with 11 bases between. The CDR3 spans 14 residues. Germline CDR1 reads MRHNA; CDR2 reads SNTAGT. The CDR3 DNA is TGTGCCAGCAGTGCGGGACTTTGGACCGGGGAGCTGTTTTTT. Amino acid sequence: CASSAGLWTGELFF.

The CDR3, as DNA: TGTGCCAGCAGCTCCACCTGGGGGGTAAACTACGAGCAGTACTTC. Residues: CASSSTWGVNYEQYF. The rearrangement joins TRBV7-2 to TRBJ2-7; perhaps TRBD2 as D (6 bases). Germline lookup yields CDR1 SGHTA and CDR2 FQGNSA. The V gene lost 4 bases and the J gene lost 3 bases, with 16 bases spanning the gap. This CDR3 is built from 15 residues.

This rearrangement joins TRBV5-1 to TRBJ2-1, with 7 positions matching TRBD2. V trimming: 0 bases; J trimming: 8 bases; junction bases outside the gene matches: 11. Germline CDR1 reads SGHRS; CDR2 reads YFSETQ. This CDR3 has 16 amino acids. The CDR3 DNA sequence: TGCGCCAGCAGCTTGGCCCAGGCTAGCGGTGGGGATGAGCAGTTCTTC. It yields the protein CASSLAQASGGDEQFF.

The chain employs TRBV2 and TRBJ2-1, with D possibly matching TRBD2 (6 bases). Trimming took 3 bases from V and 2 from J, leaving 20 bases between them. CDR1 is SNHLY, CDR2 FYNNEI, per germline. The CDR3 extends over 18 amino acids. CDR3 region: CASSDLYLTGLPYNEQFF. For the CDR3, the DNA is TGTGCCAGCAGTGACCTCTATTTGACGGGACTCCCCTACAATGAGCAGTTCTTC. Full variable domain (rest looked up from reference TRBV2 and TRBJ2-1): EPEVTQTPSHQVTQMGQEVILRCVPISNHLYFYWYRQILGQKVEFLVSFYNNEISEKSEIFDDQFSVERPDGSNFTLKIRSTKLEDSAMYFCASSDLYLTGLPYNEQFFGPGTRLTVL.

The gene calls are TRBV18 and TRBJ2-1; maybe TRBD2 (5 bases). Germline CDR1 KGHSH, CDR2 LQKENI. The CDR3 has 11 residues. V was trimmed by 3 bases and J by 12 bases, leaving 9 bases between them. This CDR3 reads CASSPSGGQFF. The DNA for the CDR3 is TGTGCCAGCTCACCGAGTGGAGGGCAGTTCTTC.

This chain uses TRBV28 with TRBJ1-2, with 10 bases fitting TRBD1. The CDR3 has 15 residues. Germline values: CDR1 MDHEN, CDR2 SYDVKM. V lost 3 bases to trimming and J lost 7 bases; unmatched junction nucleotides: 8. CDR3 loop: CASSFGDRGAIGYTF. In DNA form, the CDR3 reads TGTGCCAGCAGTTTTGGGGACAGGGGTGCGATTGGCTACACCTTC.

In its sample, this clone was seen many times. The V call is TRBV27, the J call TRBJ2-7, with 8 bases lining up with TRBD2. CDR3 length equals 14 residues. V shed 2 bases and J 6 bases; nucleotides not matched to a gene: 6. Germline V CDR1 and CDR2: MNHEY, SMNVEV (reference sequence). CDR3 DNA: TGTGCCAGCAGTTTAGGCGGGAGGATTACCGAGCAGTACTTC. Encoded protein: CASSLGGRITEQYF.

The chain employs TRBV7-2 and TRBJ1-5; maybe TRBD1 (6 bases). The V and J ends lost 2 bases and 3 bases respectively, with 8 bases between them. Germline V lookup: CDR1 SGHTA, CDR2 FQGNSA. The CDR3 runs 14 residues. The CDR3 nucleotides are TGTGCCAGCAGCTTACAGGGGTTCAATCAGCCCCAGCATTTT. Translated, it gives CASSLQGFNQPQHF.

The CDR3 here is CASRDSGSSGNTIYF. In DNA, the CDR3 is TGTGCCAGCAGGGATTCGGGGTCCTCTGGAAACACCATATATTTT. V gene TRBV28 combines with J gene TRBJ1-3; D not resolved. Germline V CDR1 and CDR2: MDHEN, SYDVKM. Trimming stripped 6 bases from V and 0 bases from J, with 12 bases between. This CDR3 spans 15 amino acids.

This clone was picked up one time. The chain is built from TRBV29-1 and TRBJ1-2; tentatively, D is TRBD1 (6 bases). V lost 4 bases and J 0 bases, leaving 12 bases between the germline ends. This CDR3 contains 14 residues. Germline V CDR1 and CDR2: SQVTM, ANQGSEA. The CDR3 sequence: CSVAPDRTNYGYTF. The CDR3 DNA reads TGCAGCGTTGCCCCGGACAGAACTAACTATGGCTACACCTTC.

The chain couples TRBV11-2 to TRBJ2-3; D gene ambiguous. The germline CDR1 and CDR2 sequences are SGHAT and FQNNGV. Trimming took off 3 bases at V and 2 bases at J, with 9 bases between the two ends. This CDR3 is built from 14 residues. CDR3 sequence reads: CASSFTVSTDTQYF. The CDR3 DNA reads as TGTGCCAGCAGCTTCACGGTATCCACAGATACGCAGTATTTT.

The rearrangement uses TRBV28 and TRBJ2-1; 8 bases agree with TRBD2. The CDR3 is 16 amino acids. Unmatched junction bases numbered 9, after V lost 6 bases and J lost 2 bases. Germline assignment: CDR1 MDHEN and CDR2 SYDVKM. The CDR3 sequence: CASRKGRLAPYNEQFF. CDR3 DNA sequence: TGTGCCAGCAGGAAAGGGCGACTAGCGCCCTACAATGAGCAGTTCTTC.

The CDR3 DNA reads TGTGCCAGCAGCTTAGAGGGCACAGGGAGTCTCTATGGCTACACCTTC. Translation gives CASSLEGTGSLYGYTF. The chain uses TRBV7-2 and TRBJ1-2, with a possible D match to TRBD1 (6 bases). V was clipped by 1 base and J by 4 bases, with 16 bases between them. The CDR3 length is 16 residues. Germline loops: CDR1 SGHTA, CDR2 FQGNSA. The full variable domain, completed using reference TRBV7-2 and TRBJ1-2, is GAGVSQSPSNKVTEKGKDVELRCDPISGHTALYWYRQSLGQGLEFLIYFQGNSAPDKSGLPSDRFSAERTGGSVSTLTIQRTQQEDSAVYLCASSLEGTGSLYGYTFGSGTRLTVV.

This sequence joins TRBV6-5 and TRBJ1-4; D gene ambiguous. This CDR3 has 11 residues. Germline V gives CDR1 MNHEY, CDR2 SVGAGI. Trimming left V 4 bases short and J 10 bases short, with 7 bases between. The CDR3 loop is CASSSYGKLFF. DNA of the CDR3: TGTGCCAGCAGTTCCTATGGAAAACTGTTTTTT.

The chain is built from TRBV28 and TRBJ1-1; TRBD1 aligns across 8 bases. The CDR3 length is 14 residues. V shed 3 bases, J shed 6 bases, and the junction held 6 bases outside the gene matches. Germline assignment: CDR1 MDHEN and CDR2 SYDVKM. The CDR3 spells CASSLDRANAEAFF. The CDR3, as DNA: TGTGCCAGCAGTTTGGACAGGGCAAACGCTGAAGCTTTCTTT.